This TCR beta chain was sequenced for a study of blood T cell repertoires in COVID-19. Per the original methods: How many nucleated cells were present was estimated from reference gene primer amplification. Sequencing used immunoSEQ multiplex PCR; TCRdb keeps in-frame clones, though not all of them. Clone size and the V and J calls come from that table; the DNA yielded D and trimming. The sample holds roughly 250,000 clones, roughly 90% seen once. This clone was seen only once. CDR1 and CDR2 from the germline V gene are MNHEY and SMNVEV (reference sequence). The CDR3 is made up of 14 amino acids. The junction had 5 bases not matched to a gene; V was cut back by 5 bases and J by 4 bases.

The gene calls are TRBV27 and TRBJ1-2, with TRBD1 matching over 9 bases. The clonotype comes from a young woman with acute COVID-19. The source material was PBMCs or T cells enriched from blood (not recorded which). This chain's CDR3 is CASSPGTGLYGYTF. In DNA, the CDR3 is TGTGCCAGCAGTCCCGGGACAGGGCTCTATGGCTACACCTTC.